Shown below are 27 T cell receptor beta chains from a single sample sequenced in a study of monozygotic twins with inflammatory bowel disease (dated by TCRdb to about 2019). The library was made by 5' RACE. The instrument was an Illumina HiSeq 2500. After the reads were reprocessed by TCRdb, one entry was made per CDR3 protein sequence, with no DNA. The sample's own table lists 400,000 or so distinct CDR3 sequences. 2% to 2.5% of the sample is held by the ten biggest clonotypes. Sample: blood. The receptors derive from a human donor with ulcerative colitis or Crohn's disease, or a healthy co-twin of an affected twin (not recorded which).

The chain recombines TRBV4-1 with TRBJ2-7. The CDR3 is 15 residues long. Germline V CDR1 and CDR2: MGHRA, YSYEKL. CDR3 sequence reads: CASSQAVIYSYEQYF.

The gene calls are TRBV29-1 and TRBJ1-2. The CDR3 has 13 residues. CDR1 and CDR2 from the germline V gene are SQVTM and ANQGSEA. This CDR3 reads CSVEGRGSYGYTF. The full variable domain, in which reference TRBV29-1 and TRBJ1-2 provide the parts outside the CDR3, is SAVISQKPSRDICQRGTSLTIQCQVDSQVTMMFWYRQQPGQSLTLIATANQGSEATYESGFVIDKFPISRPNLTFSTLTVSNMSPEDSSIYLCSVEGRGSYGYTFGSGTRLTVV.

This sequence joins TRBV7-8 and TRBJ1-5; TCRdb outputs TRBD1, but without DNA this stays unchecked. This CDR3 region has 18 residues. Per germline, CDR1 SGHVS and CDR2 FQNEAQ. The CDR3 loop reads CASSRRDRATPSNQPQHF. Drawing the rest from reference TRBV7-8 and TRBJ1-5, the complete variable domain is GAGVSQSPRYKVAKRGQDVALRCDPISGHVSLFWYQQALGQGPEFLTYFQNEAQLDKSGLPSDRFFAERPEGSVSTLKIQRTQQEDSAVYLCASSRRDRATPSNQPQHFGDGTRLSIL.

The rearrangement joins TRBV5-4 to TRBJ2-3; TCRdb reports TRBD1, a call that lacks DNA to check it against. This CDR3 contains 14 residues. The V gene's germline CDR1 is SGHNT and CDR2 YYREEE (reference sequence). CDR3 protein: CASSFGTEGDTQYF.

The V call is TRBV2, the J call TRBJ2-3; TCRdb outputs TRBD1, but without DNA this stays unchecked. Per germline, CDR1 SNHLY and CDR2 FYNNEI. The CDR3 is made up of 16 amino acids. The CDR3 region is CASRHIGGDPNDTQYF.

The chain couples TRBV29-1 to TRBJ1-5; there is no DNA to check the TCRdb D call of TRBD1. CDR3 length: 13 residues. Germline V CDR1 and CDR2: SQVTM, ANQGSEA. The CDR3 loop reads CSVARGGNQPQHF.

This chain joins TRBV5-4 and TRBJ2-7; TCRdb indicates TRBD1, and absent DNA this call remains unverified. There are 14 residues in the CDR3. Germline CDR1 reads SGHNT; CDR2 reads YYREEE (reference sequence). CDR3 residues: CASSKDRVDYEQYF.

The V and J genes are TRBV6-2 or TRBV6-3 and TRBJ2-7; the D call of TRBD1 rests on TCRdb alone, since no DNA is present to check it. Germline CDR1 MNHEY, CDR2 SVGEGT. The CDR3 consists of 13 residues. The CDR3 loop is CASSYPTGSEQYF.

The chain uses TRBV5-1 and TRBJ2-6. The germline V gene encodes CDR1 SGHRS and CDR2 YFSETQ. The CDR3 is made up of 14 amino acids. CDR3 protein: CASSLAGGANVLTF.

The genes are TRBV6-2 or TRBV6-3 and TRBJ2-7; TCRdb lists TRBD2, though no DNA is available to test this call. There are 14 residues in the CDR3. CDR1 and CDR2 from the germline V gene are MNHEY and SVGEGT. CDR3 loop: CASIPRTSGAEQYF.

The chain recombines TRBV6-5 with TRBJ2-3; as DNA is missing, the TRBD2 call by TCRdb cannot be tested. The germline V gene has CDR1 MNHEY and CDR2 SVGAGI. The CDR3 length is 18 residues. CDR3: CASVLVSGLHPTTDTQYF.

The chain couples TRBV29-1 to TRBJ2-1; lacking DNA, the TRBD1 call made by TCRdb goes unchecked. The CDR3 extends over 16 amino acids. The germline gives CDR1 SQVTM, CDR2 ANQGSEA. The CDR3 loop is CSVEPGTGTSYNEQFF.

This rearrangement joins TRBV6-1 to TRBJ1-2; the D gene TCRdb calls, TRBD1, cannot be checked with no DNA. The length of the CDR3 is 16 residues. Germline CDR1 MNHNS, CDR2 SASEGT. The CDR3 is CASSPRGGQITYGYTF.

The chain joins TRBV15 to TRBJ2-5. Per germline, CDR1 LNHNV and CDR2 YYDKDF (reference sequence). The length of the CDR3 is 14 residues. CDR3 in amino acids: CATSRESAQETQYF.

The CDR3 sequence: CSASREGAKAFF. V is TRBV20-1 and J is TRBJ1-1; TCRdb returns TRBD1, unconfirmable since there is no DNA. This CDR3 is 12 amino acids long. Germline V lookup: CDR1 DFQATT, CDR2 SNEGSKA (reference sequence).

The gene calls are TRBV10-2 and TRBJ1-2; TCRdb selects TRBD1, and the lack of DNA leaves this call unchecked. The germline V gene has CDR1 WSHSY and CDR2 SAAADI. CDR3 size: 14 residues. CDR3 in amino acids: CASSTTGVNYGYTF.

V and J are TRBV5-6 and TRBJ2-1. Germline CDR1 reads SGHDT; CDR2 reads YYEEEE. The CDR3 is 16 amino acids. CDR3 sequence: CASSLRRTLSYNEQFF.

The rearrangement links TRBV7-9 to TRBJ2-5; TCRdb's D call, TRBD1, is unchecked because there is no DNA. The germline gives CDR1 SEHNR, CDR2 FQNEAQ (reference sequence). The CDR3 covers 13 residues. CDR3 sequence: CASSGTSQETQYF.

This chain uses TRBV20-1 with TRBJ2-5. The CDR3 is 13 residues long. The germline gives CDR1 DFQATT, CDR2 SNEGSKA (reference sequence). This CDR3 reads CSARDFGLETQYF.

CDR3 protein: CASTPRNMLSEQYF. The chain is built from TRBV3-1 and TRBJ2-7. The CDR3 length is 14 residues. Looked up from germline, CDR1 is LGHDT and CDR2 is YNNKEL (reference sequence).

V gene TRBV7-2 combines with J gene TRBJ2-5; TCRdb calls TRBD1, which cannot be checked without DNA. The CDR3 totals 17 residues. Germline V gene data show CDR1 as SGHTA and CDR2 as FQGNSA. The CDR3 protein is CASSLNRGPAVGETQYF.

The rearrangement links TRBV15 to TRBJ1-2. Germline V lookup: CDR1 LNHNV, CDR2 YYDKDF (reference sequence). The CDR3 has 14 residues. CDR3 region: CATSGRTADYGYTF. Drawing the rest from reference TRBV15 and TRBJ1-2, the complete variable domain is DAMVIQNPRYQVTQFGKPVTLSCSQTLNHNVMYWYQQKSSQAPKLLFHYYDKDFNNEADTPDNFQSRRPNTSFCFLDIRSPGLGDTAMYLCATSGRTADYGYTFGSGTRLTVV.

The V and J genes are TRBV6-5 and TRBJ1-1; TCRdb reports TRBD1, a call that lacks DNA to check it against. Germline V gene sequence: CDR1 MNHEY, CDR2 SVGAGI. The length of the CDR3 is 13 residues. The CDR3 sequence is CASSFGQGTKAFF.

The chain employs TRBV9 and TRBJ2-7; TCRdb's D call of TRBD2 is untestable without DNA. Per germline, CDR1 SGDLS and CDR2 YYNGEE. The CDR3 spans 12 residues. CDR3 sequence reads: CASSGGESEQYF.

The rearrangement links TRBV7-2 to TRBJ1-1; absent DNA, TCRdb's TRBD1 call cannot be checked. In germline, CDR1 is SGHTA, CDR2 FQGNSA. This CDR3 comprises 14 residues. CDR3 loop: CASSLATGNSHAFF.

The chain carries TRBV5-1 and TRBJ2-5. The CDR3 is 15 residues long. CDR1 and CDR2 (germline): SGHRS, YFSETQ. This CDR3 reads CASSLEYSGQETQYF.

J is TRBJ1-1 and V is TRBV6-1; TCRdb's D gene call, TRBD1, goes unchecked for lack of DNA. This CDR3 region has 17 residues. Germline assignment: CDR1 MNHNS and CDR2 SASEGT. The CDR3 is CASSKDRGRTWNTEAFF.